The rows below give T cell receptor beta chains drawn from one sample of a study of T-cell memory formation after mild COVID-19. TCRdb re-analysed the 5' RACE reads in MiXCR, keeping a single row per CDR3 protein. The sample contains some 300,000 distinct CDR3 sequences, 15% to 20% of which appear only once. Sequenced: PBMCs or a T cell subset sorted from them (not recorded which). These receptors were collected from a man aged 18 to 29 who had mild COVID-19 (a few samples of this study predate the infection). Cell type and time point are not known. The CDR3 runs from the conserved cysteine through the conserved F or W. D genes are given only for firm matches. Clone sizes are given selectively: once, few, many, or a class where the clone is expanded.

TRBV11-1	TRBJ1-1	.	few	CASSTSENTEAFF	TGTGCCAGCAGCACCTCAGAGAACACTGAAGCTTTCTTT
TRBV6-5	TRBJ1-5	TRBD1	.	CASRDRGGQPQHF	TGTGCCAGCCGGGACAGGGGTGGTCAGCCCCAGCATTTT
TRBV5-1	TRBJ2-7	TRBD1	few	CASSLVLQGAYEQYF	TGCGCCAGCAGCTTGGTTCTGCAGGGGGCATACGAGCAGTACTTC
TRBV6-5	TRBJ2-1	.	.	CASGLVLGNEQFF	TGTGCCAGTGGCCTCGTTTTGGGGAATGAGCAGTTCTTC
TRBV12-3/TRBV12-4	TRBJ2-3	TRBD2	.	CASSWGLGADTQYF	TGTGCCAGCAGCTGGGGACTAGGCGCAGATACGCAGTATTTT
TRBV4-3	TRBJ1-4	TRBD1	few	CASSQGDRGEKLFF	TGCGCCAGCAGCCAAGGGGACAGGGGTGAAAAACTGTTTTTT
TRBV11-1	TRBJ2-5	.	.	CASSLRGFQETQYF	TGTGCCAGCAGTCTTAGGGGTTTTCAAGAGACCCAGTACTTC
TRBV28	TRBJ2-3	.	.	CASSFPRNAIDTQYF	TGTGCCAGCAGTTTTCCCCGGAATGCAATAGATACGCAGTATTTT
TRBV6-2/TRBV6-3	TRBJ2-7	.	.	CASSRSSQDEQYF	TGTGCCAGCAGTCGGTCATCACAAGACGAGCAGTACTTC
TRBV5-1	TRBJ1-1	.	few	CASSWNSGNTEAFF	TGCGCCAGCAGTTGGAACTCAGGTAACACTGAAGCTTTCTTT
TRBV6-2/TRBV6-3	TRBJ2-1	TRBD2	few	CASSPGTSGGYNEQFF	TGTGCCAGCAGTCCCGGGACTAGCGGGGGTTACAATGAGCAGTTCTTC
TRBV29-1	TRBJ1-2	.	.	CSVEGTDYGYTF	TGCAGCGTTGAAGGGACGGACTATGGCTACACCTTC
TRBV5-1	TRBJ2-3	TRBD2	few	CASRPGLVSDTQYF	TGCGCCAGCAGGCCGGGACTAGTCTCAGATACGCAGTATTTT
TRBV19	TRBJ1-1	.	.	CASSRDIRGDLNTEAFF	TGTGCCAGTAGTAGGGACATTCGGGGGGACCTGAACACTGAAGCTTTCTTT
TRBV3-1	TRBJ2-3	TRBD1	.	CASSRTGGSTDTQYF	TGTGCCAGCAGCCGCACAGGGGGGTCGACAGATACGCAGTATTTT
TRBV29-1	TRBJ2-7	.	.	CSVGFGPDEQYF	TGCAGCGTGGGCTTCGGGCCAGACGAGCAGTACTTC
TRBV7-8	TRBJ2-5	.	.	CASSSRGQGETQYF	TGTGCCAGCAGCTCACGGGGCCAGGGAGAGACCCAGTACTTC
TRBV12-3/TRBV12-4	TRBJ2-2	.	many	CASSLGQGYTGELFF	TGTGCCAGCAGTTTGGGTCAGGGGTACACCGGGGAGCTGTTTTTT
TRBV11-2	TRBJ2-5	.	.	CATGPRWSETQYF	TGTGCCACCGGGCCCAGGTGGTCAGAGACCCAGTACTTC
TRBV6-2/TRBV6-3	TRBJ1-5	.	few	CASSYLGGKQPQHF	TGTGCCAGCAGTTACCTGGGAGGGAAGCAGCCCCAGCATTTT
TRBV18	TRBJ1-2	.	few	CASSPSDGFYGYTF	TGTGCCAGCTCACCGTCGGACGGTTTCTATGGCTACACCTTC
TRBV7-9	TRBJ2-7	TRBD1	.	CASRPPAGTGEIYEQYF	TGTGCCAGCAGACCCCCGGCCGGGACAGGGGAGATCTACGAGCAGTACTTC
TRBV18	TRBJ2-1	TRBD2	.	CASSAYSGGAANEQFF	TGTGCCAGCTCAGCCTATAGCGGGGGGGCGGCAAATGAGCAGTTCTTC
TRBV12-3/TRBV12-4	TRBJ1-4	.	many	CASSLNTNEKLFF	TGTGCCAGCAGTTTAAACACTAATGAAAAACTGTTTTTT
TRBV6-5	TRBJ2-3	TRBD2	.	CASSVLQRGGRMDTQYF	TGTGCCAGCAGCGTCTTACAGCGGGGGGGCCGCATGGATACGCAGTATTTT
TRBV6-6	TRBJ2-6	.	.	CASSYPHGQYSGANVLTF	TGTGCCAGCAGTTATCCCCACGGACAGTACTCTGGGGCCAACGTCCTGACTTTC
TRBV6-1	TRBJ2-3	TRBD1	many	CASSEGTGGADTQYF	TGTGCCAGCAGTGAAGGGACAGGGGGCGCAGATACGCAGTATTTT
TRBV20-1	TRBJ2-7	TRBD1	many	CSAPDRDLEQYF	TGCAGTGCCCCCGACAGGGACCTCGAGCAGTACTTC
TRBV20-1	TRBJ2-2	TRBD1	.	CSAKGQGVLNTGELFF	TGCAGTGCTAAAGGACAGGGGGTTCTAAACACCGGGGAGCTGTTTTTT
TRBV6-5	TRBJ1-1	TRBD1	few	CASSDRDRGWTEAFF	TGTGCCAGCAGTGACCGGGACAGGGGGTGGACTGAAGCTTTCTTT
TRBV24-1	TRBJ1-2	.	.	CATRNPGQSAGYTF	TGTGCCACCAGGAACCCGGGCCAATCGGCTGGCTACACCTTC
TRBV7-6	TRBJ2-7	.	.	CASSLAKASEQYF	TGTGCCAGCAGCTTAGCGAAGGCTTCCGAGCAGTACTTC
TRBV9	TRBJ1-5	.	few	CASSVENGEGNQPQHF	TGTGCCAGCAGCGTAGAGAACGGGGAGGGCAATCAGCCCCAGCATTTT
TRBV10-1	TRBJ2-2	.	.	CATAGGTANTGELFF	TGCGCCACCGCCGGCGGGACAGCGAACACCGGGGAGCTGTTTTTT
TRBV4-1	TRBJ2-7	TRBD2	few	CASSQAGTAGDYEQYF	TGCGCCAGCAGCCAGGCCGGGACGGCGGGGGACTACGAGCAGTACTTC
TRBV3-1	TRBJ1-3	TRBD1	few	CASSPGQGNTIYF	TGTGCCAGCAGCCCGGGACAGGGAAACACCATATATTTT
TRBV29-1	TRBJ1-3	.	.	CSVVVGDSGNTIYF	TGCAGCGTGGTCGTGGGGGACTCTGGAAACACCATATATTTT
TRBV6-5	TRBJ2-3	.	.	CASRNGGASTDTQYF	TGTGCCAGTCGGAATGGGGGGGCTAGCACAGATACGCAGTATTTT
TRBV5-4	TRBJ2-1	.	.	CASSRSSDEQFF	TGTGCCAGCAGCAGATCAAGTGATGAGCAGTTCTTC
TRBV6-5	TRBJ1-2	.	.	CASSSVYGYTF	TGTGCCAGCAGCAGCGTCTATGGCTACACCTTC
TRBV20-1	TRBJ1-6	.	few	CSAPSGGTVSPLHF	TGCAGTGCTCCTTCCGGGGGGACGGTTTCACCCCTCCACTTT
TRBV30	TRBJ1-1	.	few	CAWSVPGYTEAFF	TGTGCCTGGAGTGTTCCGGGGTACACTGAAGCTTTCTTT
TRBV25-1	TRBJ2-3	.	.	CASSGIADTQYF	TGTGCCAGCAGTGGTATAGCGGATACGCAGTATTTT
TRBV12-3/TRBV12-4	TRBJ2-3	TRBD2	many	CASSLGGGVSDTQYF	TGTGCCAGCAGTTTGGGCGGGGGGGTTTCGGATACGCAGTATTTT
TRBV27	TRBJ2-7	.	.	CASSLSALFYEQYF	TGTGCCAGCAGTTTATCGGCCCTGTTCTACGAGCAGTACTTC
TRBV5-1	TRBJ2-5	.	.	CASSLGGAGRQTQYF	TGCGCCAGCAGCTTGGGCGGGGCCGGGCGACAGACCCAGTACTTC
TRBV7-6	TRBJ2-3	TRBD1	.	CASSLGTGNTQYF	TGTGCCAGCAGCCTAGGGACAGGCAATACGCAGTATTTT
TRBV10-3	TRBJ2-2	TRBD2	few	CAISNLAGDTGELFF	TGTGCCATCAGCAATCTAGCGGGGGACACCGGGGAGCTGTTTTTT